What follows is one TCR beta chain and its context. Its specificity is unknown. A junction end diverges from the germline sequence, so it may reflect a read error. These data originate in a study of cytomegalovirus exposure and HLA in healthy donors. Study-wide results and limits: TCR beta sequences reportedly predicted the HLA-A and HLA-B alleles of most subjects accurately. Specificity of a few CMV-associated chains for CMV antigens was verified in vitro. Associated with cytomegalovirus, according to the listing, were 150 to 200 TCR beta chains. Most of the TCR beta V segments (in an earlier analysis) were productive either about 87% or about 30% of the time.

CDR1 and CDR2 from the germline V gene are SGHRS and YFSETQ. This CDR3 is built from 14 residues. In the PCR, 60 Vbeta and 13 Jbeta primers were used. Sequencing was performed with immunoSEQ multiplex PCR; in TCRdb, only in-frame clones are kept and a portion is missing. Of some 250,000 clones in the sample, 82% are singletons; the top ten hold 5.4%. The genes are TRBV5-1 and TRBJ2-1; 13 nucleotides agree with TRBD2. Sequencing input: PBMCs. The sequence came from a woman aged 35 to 49 in good health and CMV-seropositive. In nucleotides, the CDR3 is TGCGCCTGCAGCCGGACTAGCGGGAGAAATGAGCAGTTCTTC. This sequence encodes CACSRTSGRNEQFF.